Listed below are T cell receptor beta chains from one sample, sequenced in a study of blood T cell repertoires in COVID-19. The protocol was immunoSEQ multiplex PCR, while the TCRdb copy is restricted to in-frame clones and leaves out a portion. The sample has under 300,000 clones, approximately 83% seen once; the top ten hold about 3.5%. The specimen was PBMCs or T cells enriched from blood (not recorded which). The receptors were gathered from a woman aged 40 to 50 with acute COVID-19. Each CDR3 is given with its conserved first and last residue. Fields, in order: clone size, D gene, V gene, J gene, CDR3 DNA, CDR3 protein. The D gene is left open where the match is weak. Not every row has a clone size; where given, it reads once, few, many or a size class.

NA	TRBD1	TRBV19	TRBJ1-2	TGTGCCAGTAGTCGGACAGGGGACTATGGCTACACCTTC	CASSRTGDYGYTF
NA	NA	TRBV12-2	TRBJ1-2	TGTGCAAGTCGCGCGGACAGGTGGGACTATGGCTACACCTTC	CASRADRWDYGYTF
NA	NA	TRBV7-2	TRBJ2-1	TGTGCCAGCAGCTTAGCGGCTGTCTCCTACAATGAGCAGTTCTTC	CASSLAAVSYNEQFF
NA	TRBD2	TRBV19	TRBJ2-5	TGTGCCAGTAGCGAGCTAGCGGGAGGGCAGGAGACCCAGTACTTC	CASSELAGGQETQYF
few	NA	TRBV4-1	TRBJ2-7	TGCGCCAGCAGCCAAGAGAGCTTCGCGGGGTTCGAGCAGTACTTC	CASSQESFAGFEQYF
NA	NA	TRBV5-5	TRBJ2-7	TGTGCCAGCAGCGGGAGGGACACATACGAGCAGTACTTC	CASSGRDTYEQYF
NA	TRBD2	TRBV5-4	TRBJ2-3	TGTGCCACCTCGACTAGCGGGAGGGCCGCCACAGATACGCAGTATTTT	CATSTSGRAATDTQYF
NA	TRBD1	TRBV19	TRBJ1-2	TGTGCCAGTAGTATAGGTCCGGGACAGGCTAACTATGGCTACACCTTC	CASSIGPGQANYGYTF
NA	NA	TRBV15	TRBJ1-4	TGTGCCACCAGCAGAGATCGGCAAGGGAGCGAAAAACTGTTTTTT	CATSRDRQGSEKLFF
NA	NA	TRBV29-1	TRBJ2-6	TGCAGCGTGGACGATTTGCGGGGAAGCGGGGCCAACGTCCTGACTTTC	CSVDDLRGSGANVLTF
few	TRBD1	TRBV19	TRBJ1-5	TGTGCCAGTAGTATATCAGGGACAGGGGGCGGACGGCCCCAGCATTTT	CASSISGTGGGRPQHF
NA	NA	TRBV12-2	TRBJ1-5	TGTGCAAGTCGCTTTCCCCGACAGATCCGCAATCAGCCCCAGCATTTT	CASRFPRQIRNQPQHF
NA	TRBD1	TRBV11-2	TRBJ2-1	TGTGCCAGCAGCTTGGCCGGACAGGGGGCTAAGAATGAGCAGTTCTTC	CASSLAGQGAKNEQFF
NA	NA	TRBV4-1	TRBJ2-1	TGCGCCAGCAGCCAAGGGAGGGGAGCTAGCAGCAATGAGCAGTTCTTC	CASSQGRGASSNEQFF
NA	NA	TRBV7-9	TRBJ1-1	TGTGCCAGCAGCTTAGAGCCAGGTACTGAAGCTTTCTTT	CASSLEPGTEAFF
NA	TRBD1	TRBV2	TRBJ2-5	TGTGCCAGCAGTGAACCCCATGACAGGGGGCTTGGGGAGACCCAGTACTTC	CASSEPHDRGLGETQYF
NA	NA	TRBV6-5	TRBJ2-1	TGTGCCAGCAGTTACTCGTTCAGGGCGGACAATGAGCAGTTCTTC	CASSYSFRADNEQFF
NA	TRBD1	TRBV5-1	TRBJ2-3	TGCGCCAGCAGCCCGGCTGGACAGGAAGGAACAGATACGCAGTATTTT	CASSPAGQEGTDTQYF
NA	TRBD1	TRBV19	TRBJ1-1	TGTGCCAGTGGGACAGGGGGCATTGAAGCTTTCTTT	CASGTGGIEAFF
NA	NA	TRBV19	TRBJ1-5	TGTGCCAGTAGGGACAGAAGCAATCAGCCCCAGCATTTT	CASRDRSNQPQHF
NA	TRBD1	TRBV28	TRBJ1-2	TGTGCCAGCAGTACAGGGACAGGGGTGCGTGGCTACACCTTC	CASSTGTGVRGYTF
NA	NA	TRBV2	TRBJ1-1	TGTGCCAGCAGTTACCGCAGGGTCGCCACTGAAGCTTTCTTT	CASSYRRVATEAFF
NA	TRBD1	TRBV2	TRBJ2-3	TGTGCCAGTACTGACAGGGGCGGAAGTGCAGATACGCAGTATTTT	CASTDRGGSADTQYF
NA	TRBD2	TRBV7-2	TRBJ2-1	TGTGCCAGCAGCCCACATACCGGACTAGTCGGTGAGCAGTTCTTC	CASSPHTGLVGEQFF
NA	TRBD2	TRBV9	TRBJ2-5	TGTGCCAGCAGCCCAGGGTTGGGGTCTAGCGGTTCGACCCAGTACTTC	CASSPGLGSSGSTQYF
few	TRBD1	TRBV7-3	TRBJ2-1	TGTGCCAGCAGCTTACTAACAGGGGGTGAGCAGTTCTTC	CASSLLTGGEQFF
NA	NA	TRBV11-2	TRBJ2-5	TGTGCCAGCAGCGGGACTCAAGAGACCCAGTACTTC	CASSGTQETQYF
NA	TRBD1	TRBV2	TRBJ2-2	TGTGCCAGCAGTGCGGACAGGGCCGGGGAGCTGTTTTTT	CASSADRAGELFF
NA	NA	TRBV11-3	TRBJ2-5	TGTGCCAGCAGCACTACCGGGGGAGTGGGCCAGTACTTC	CASSTTGGVGQYF
NA	NA	TRBV4-1	TRBJ2-1	TGCGCCAGCAGACGAATAGCGGTCTCCTACAATGAGCAGTTCTTC	CASRRIAVSYNEQFF
NA	NA	TRBV6-5	TRBJ1-1	TGTGCCAGCAGTTACGGGGCAGATTTGCGCACTGAAGCTTTCTTT	CASSYGADLRTEAFF